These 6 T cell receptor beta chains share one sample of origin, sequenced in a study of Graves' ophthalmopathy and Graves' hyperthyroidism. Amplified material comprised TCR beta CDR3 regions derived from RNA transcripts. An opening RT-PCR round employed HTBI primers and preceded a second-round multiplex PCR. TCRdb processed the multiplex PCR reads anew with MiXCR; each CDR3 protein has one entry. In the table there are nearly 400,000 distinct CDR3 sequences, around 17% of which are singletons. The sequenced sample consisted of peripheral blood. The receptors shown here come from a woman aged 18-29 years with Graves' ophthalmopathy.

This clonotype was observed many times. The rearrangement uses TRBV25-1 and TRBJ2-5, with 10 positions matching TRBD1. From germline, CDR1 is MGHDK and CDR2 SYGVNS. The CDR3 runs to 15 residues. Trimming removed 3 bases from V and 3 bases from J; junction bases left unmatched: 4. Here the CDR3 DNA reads TGTGCCAGCAGTGATAGACAGGGGGCTAAAGAGACCCAGTACTTC. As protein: CASSDRQGAKETQYF.

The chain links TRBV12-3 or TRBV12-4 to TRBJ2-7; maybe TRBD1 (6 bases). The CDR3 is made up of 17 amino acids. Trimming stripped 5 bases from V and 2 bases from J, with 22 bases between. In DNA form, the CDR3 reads TGTGCCAGCAGTAACAGGGCGCGGCCAGGGAGCGCCTACGAGCAGTACTTC. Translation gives CASSNRARPGSAYEQYF.

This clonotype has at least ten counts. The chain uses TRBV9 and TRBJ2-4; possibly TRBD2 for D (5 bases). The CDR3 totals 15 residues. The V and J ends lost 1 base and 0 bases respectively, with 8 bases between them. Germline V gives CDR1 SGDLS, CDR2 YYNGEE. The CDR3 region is CASSVSGVAKNIQYF. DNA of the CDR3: TGTGCCAGCAGCGTATCCGGGGTAGCCAAAAACATTCAGTACTTC.

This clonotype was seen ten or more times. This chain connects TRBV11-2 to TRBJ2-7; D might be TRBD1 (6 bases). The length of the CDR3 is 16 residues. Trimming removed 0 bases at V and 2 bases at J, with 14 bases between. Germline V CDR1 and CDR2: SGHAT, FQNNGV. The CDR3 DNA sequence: TGTGCCAGCAGCTTAGATGGGTTAGGGACAACCTACGAGCAGTACTTC. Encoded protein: CASSLDGLGTTYEQYF.

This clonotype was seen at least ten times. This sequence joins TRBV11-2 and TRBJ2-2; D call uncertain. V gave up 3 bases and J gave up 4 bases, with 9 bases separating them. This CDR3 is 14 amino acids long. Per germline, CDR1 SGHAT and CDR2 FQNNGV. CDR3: CASSFLTPTGELFF. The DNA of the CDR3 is TGTGCCAGCAGCTTCTTGACCCCCACCGGGGAGCTGTTTTTT.

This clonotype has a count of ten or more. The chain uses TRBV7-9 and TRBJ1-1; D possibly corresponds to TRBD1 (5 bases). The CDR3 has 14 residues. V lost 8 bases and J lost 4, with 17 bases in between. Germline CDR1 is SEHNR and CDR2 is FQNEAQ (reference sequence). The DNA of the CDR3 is TGTGCCAGCGCGGGAGGGGTCGGCGGCACTGAAGCTTTCTTT. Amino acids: CASAGGVGGTEAFF.